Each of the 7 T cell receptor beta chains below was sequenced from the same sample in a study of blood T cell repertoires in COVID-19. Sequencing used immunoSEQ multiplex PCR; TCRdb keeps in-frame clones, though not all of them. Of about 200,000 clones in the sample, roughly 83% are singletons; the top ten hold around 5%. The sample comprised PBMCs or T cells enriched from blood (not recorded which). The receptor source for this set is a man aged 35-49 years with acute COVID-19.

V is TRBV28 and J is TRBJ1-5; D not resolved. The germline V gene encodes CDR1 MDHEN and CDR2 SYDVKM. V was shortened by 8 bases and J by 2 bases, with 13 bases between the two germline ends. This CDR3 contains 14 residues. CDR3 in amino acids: CASALGLRNQPQHF. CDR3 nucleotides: TGTGCCAGCGCTCTTGGGCTACGCAATCAGCCCCAGCATTTT. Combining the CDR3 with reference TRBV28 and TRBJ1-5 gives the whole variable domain DVKVTQSSRYLVKRTGEKVFLECVQDMDHENMFWYRQDPGLGLRLIYFSYDVKMKEKGDIPEGYSVSREKKERFSLILESASTNQTSMYLCASALGLRNQPQHFGDGTRLSIL.

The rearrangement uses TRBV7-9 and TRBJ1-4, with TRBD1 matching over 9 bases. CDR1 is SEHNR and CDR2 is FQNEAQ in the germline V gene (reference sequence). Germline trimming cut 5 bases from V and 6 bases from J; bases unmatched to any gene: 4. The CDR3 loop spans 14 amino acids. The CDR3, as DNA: TGTGCCAGCAGCGCGACAGGGGGGTATGAAAAACTGTTTTTT. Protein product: CASSATGGYEKLFF.

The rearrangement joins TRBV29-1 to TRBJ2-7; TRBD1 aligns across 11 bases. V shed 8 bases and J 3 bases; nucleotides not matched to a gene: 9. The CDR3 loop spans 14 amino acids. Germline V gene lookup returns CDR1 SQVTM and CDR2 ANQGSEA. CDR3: CSPKPGQGDYEQYF. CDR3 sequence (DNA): TGCAGCCCGAAGCCGGGACAGGGGGACTACGAGCAGTACTTC.

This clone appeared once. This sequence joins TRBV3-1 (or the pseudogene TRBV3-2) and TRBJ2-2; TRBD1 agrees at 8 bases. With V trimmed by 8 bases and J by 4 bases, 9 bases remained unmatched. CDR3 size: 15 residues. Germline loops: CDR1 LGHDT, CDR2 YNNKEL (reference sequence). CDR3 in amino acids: CASQRQGSITGELFF. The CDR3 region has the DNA TGTGCCAGCCAGAGACAGGGGTCTATCACCGGGGAGCTGTTTTTT.

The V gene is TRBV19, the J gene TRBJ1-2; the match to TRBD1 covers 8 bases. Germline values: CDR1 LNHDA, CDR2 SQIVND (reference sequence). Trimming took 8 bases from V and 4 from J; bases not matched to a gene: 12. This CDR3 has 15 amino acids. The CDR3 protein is CASRSAAGGSYGYTF. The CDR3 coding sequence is TGTGCCAGTCGGAGTGCGGCAGGGGGCTCCTATGGCTACACCTTC.

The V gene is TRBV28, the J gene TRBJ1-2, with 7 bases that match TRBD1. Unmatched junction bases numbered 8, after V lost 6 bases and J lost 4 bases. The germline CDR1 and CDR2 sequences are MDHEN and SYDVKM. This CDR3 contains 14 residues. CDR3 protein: CASSPGTGVYGYTF. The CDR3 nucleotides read TGTGCCAGCAGCCCGGGAACAGGGGTCTATGGCTACACCTTC.

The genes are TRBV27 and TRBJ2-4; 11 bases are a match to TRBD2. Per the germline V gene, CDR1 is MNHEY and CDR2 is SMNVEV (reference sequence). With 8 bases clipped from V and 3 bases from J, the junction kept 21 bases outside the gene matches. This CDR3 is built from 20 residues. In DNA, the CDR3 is TGTGCCAGCCGGAGGGAATCCGGGACTAGCGGTGAAAAGAACAAAAACATTCAGTACTTC. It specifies CASRRESGTSGEKNKNIQYF.